This T cell receptor (beta chain) was obtained from a study of cytomegalovirus exposure and HLA in healthy donors. The CDR3 has 13 residues. Germline loops: CDR1 SGHTA, CDR2 FQGNSA. Trimming pared 1 base from V and 5 bases from J, leaving 6 bases between. Points on this clone: The antigen is not known.

PCR amplification relied on 60 Vbeta primers (plus 13 Jbeta primers). Original processing notes: Later, 65 million to 85 million unique TCR beta chains were counted in an analysis, and about 12 million of them were shared. TCRdb's table, derived via immunoSEQ multiplex PCR, lists solely in-frame clones and lacks some. V, J and clone size are those of that table, while D and trimming were read from the DNA. Its listing shows 200,000 or so clones. Study outcomes and limitations: Most TCR sequences proved rare, with some public TCRs found in many donors. On later analysis, the bulk of CMV-associated TCR beta chains appeared to be HLA-restricted.

The chain recombines TRBV7-2 with TRBJ2-1; D ambiguous. The TCR sequence derives from a boy younger than 18 in good health and CMV-seronegative. The sequencing sample was made of PBMCs. The CDR3 nucleotides read TGTGCCAGCAGCTTAGGCAGGCACAATGAGCAGTTCTTC. Translating gives CASSLGRHNEQFF. The full variable domain, rest sourced from reference TRBV7-2 and TRBJ2-1, is GAGVSQSPSNKVTEKGKDVELRCDPISGHTALYWYRQSLGQGLEFLIYFQGNSAPDKSGLPSDRFSAERTGGSVSTLTIQRTQQEDSAVYLCASSLGRHNEQFFGPGTRLTVL.